This T cell receptor (beta chain) was identified during a study of PD-1 blockade in classical Hodgkin lymphoma. Every patient was affected by relapse after autologous stem cell transplantation, while exposure to brentuximab vedotin was not uniform. By magnetic negative selection, CD8+ T cells were isolated from the thawed PBMCs. Reported best responses ranged across complete response, partial response or progressive disease. Sequencing used immunoSEQ multiplex PCR; TCRdb keeps in-frame clones, though not all of them. The table shows 4,500 to 5,500 clones, with about 80% occurring only once. This clone was observed once. Trimming stripped 0 bases from V and 0 bases from J, with 14 bases between. The CDR3 sequence is 17 residues long. The V gene's germline CDR1 is SEHNR and CDR2 FQNEAQ (reference sequence).

The rearrangement joins TRBV7-9 to TRBJ1-1; D is perhaps TRBD1 (6 bases). The origin of this receptor is a human donor with classical Hodgkin lymphoma. The source material was CD8+ T cells from blood, sampled at baseline. The CDR3 DNA sequence: TGTGCCAGCAGCTTAGCCAGGGGCAATCTCATGAACACTGAAGCTTTCTTT. Translating gives CASSLARGNLMNTEAFF.